These 10 T cell receptor beta chains were all obtained from the same sample, sequenced in a study of beta chain features in type 1 diabetes. Sequencing targeted expressed TCRB transcripts, as all isolated RNA had been reverse transcribed. Assay: immunoSEQ multiplex PCR; the TCRdb copy retains only in-frame clones and omits some. Of under 250,000 clones listed, 11% to 15% are singletons. The sequencing input was naive CD4+ T cells from blood. The receptors were gathered from a woman aged 40-49 years in good health.

This sequence joins TRBV27 and TRBJ1-5, with 7 bases lining up with TRBD1. V gave up 5 bases and J gave up 1 base; unmatched junction bases: 5. Germline CDR1 reads MNHEY; CDR2 reads SMNVEV (reference sequence). This CDR3 has 15 amino acids. The CDR3 here is CASSAQGGSNQPQHF. The CDR3 region has the DNA TGTGCCAGCAGTGCCCAGGGGGGAAGCAATCAGCCCCAGCATTTT.

This rearrangement joins TRBV5-4 to TRBJ1-2; tentative D call: TRBD1 (5 bases). Germline CDR1 reads SGHNT; CDR2 reads YYREEE (reference sequence). V was pared by 5 bases and J by 5 bases, with 10 bases between. The length of the CDR3 is 12 residues. In nucleotides, the CDR3 is TGTGCCAGCAGAGCGGGGGATTATGGCTACACCTTC. Amino acid sequence: CASRAGDYGYTF.

The chain joins TRBV5-4 to TRBJ2-5; TRBD2 matches at 10 bases. Germline V CDR1 and CDR2: SGHNT, YYREEE (reference sequence). V trimming: 3 bases; J trimming: 3 bases; junction bases outside the gene matches: 8. The CDR3 length is 16 residues. CDR3 bases: TGTGCCAGCAGCTACCCTCAGCGGGGGGGAAAAGAGACCCAGTACTTC. Residues: CASSYPQRGGKETQYF.

In its sample, this clone was seen a few times. The chain uses TRBV5-1 and TRBJ1-1, with 9 bases fitting TRBD1. The CDR3 is 15 residues long. Losses at the gene ends were 5 bases for V and 5 bases for J; bases not matched to a gene: 10. Per germline, CDR1 SGHRS and CDR2 YFSETQ. As DNA, the CDR3 is TGCGCCAGCAGAAATCGGACAGGGGTAGGGACTGAAGCTTTCTTT. Residues: CASRNRTGVGTEAFF.

This clone came up a few times. The J gene is TRBJ1-6, the V gene TRBV7-9; TRBD1 agrees at 10 bases. Germline assignment: CDR1 SEHNR and CDR2 FQNEAQ (reference sequence). The V gene end was trimmed by 5 bases and the J gene end by 9 bases; junction bases not matched to a gene: 10. The CDR3 length is 16 residues. CDR3 residues: CASSQRTGGIGSPLHF. In DNA form, the CDR3 reads TGTGCCAGCAGCCAACGGACAGGGGGGATCGGTTCACCCCTCCACTTT.

This clone occurred a few times. The chain links TRBV2 to TRBJ1-2; maybe TRBD1 (5 bases). V dropped 7 bases and J dropped 6 bases, with 15 bases sitting between them. From germline, CDR1 is SNHLY and CDR2 FYNNEI. This CDR3 is built from 13 residues. The CDR3 loop is CASTAQGRNGYTF. DNA for the CDR3: TGTGCCAGCACGGCCCAGGGTAGGAATGGCTACACCTTC.

The chain carries TRBV7-9 and TRBJ2-5, with D tentatively TRBD2 (6 bases). Per the germline V gene, CDR1 is SEHNR and CDR2 is FQNEAQ (reference sequence). The CDR3 runs 19 residues. V was shortened by 3 bases and J by 4 bases, with 27 bases between the two germline ends. CDR3 DNA: TGTGCCAGCAGCTTGAGGGGCGGGGCCCGAGAGGGTATTAGAGAGACCCAGTACTTC. The encoded protein is CASSLRGGAREGIRETQYF.

The chain is built from TRBV6-5 and TRBJ1-2, with D possibly being TRBD1 (5 bases). In germline, CDR1 is MNHEY, CDR2 SVGAGI. V was shortened by 2 bases and J by 4 bases, with 11 bases between the two germline ends. The length of the CDR3 is 14 residues. CDR3 residues: CASSYQGSSYGYTF. In nucleotides, the CDR3 is TGTGCCAGCAGTTACCAGGGAAGTAGCTATGGCTACACCTTC.

This clone was found a few times. The genes are TRBV6-6 and TRBJ2-2; D perhaps matches TRBD1 (5 bases). Germline assignment: CDR1 MNHNY and CDR2 SVGAGI (reference sequence). The length of the CDR3 is 14 residues. The ends were cut back, 2 bases at V and 5 bases at J, with 9 bases in the middle. CDR3 protein: CASSYQGRTGELFF. CDR3 DNA: TGTGCCAGCAGTTACCAGGGAAGGACCGGGGAGCTGTTTTTT.

The genes are TRBV19 and TRBJ2-5; 9 bases fit TRBD2. CDR1 and CDR2 (germline): LNHDA, SQIVND (reference sequence). Unmatched junction bases numbered 4, after V lost 6 bases and J lost 5 bases. The CDR3 loop spans 13 amino acids. The CDR3 is CASRASGVETQYF. The CDR3 region has the DNA TGTGCCAGTAGGGCTAGCGGGGTGGAGACCCAGTACTTC.